This T cell receptor beta chain was recorded in a study of blood T cell repertoires in COVID-19. Study-wide context: Italy, Spain and the United States were the sources of the convalescent and acute COVID-19 samples. From T cells, B-cell-depleted T cells, or PBMCs came the material, which was cDNA or gDNA.

In the original processing: From reference gene primer amplification, estimates of nucleated cell counts were derived. Clones were read by immunoSEQ multiplex PCR, and TCRdb kept only the in-frame ones, dropping some. V, J and clone size are those of that table, while D and trimming were read from the DNA. The data show 230,000 or so clones, around 88% seen once. Clinical history reported by participants formed the basis on which cohorts were assigned. V was pared by 6 bases and J by 0 bases, with 10 bases between. CDR3 length: 14 residues. Germline assignment: CDR1 SGHNT and CDR2 YYREEE (reference sequence).

The chain links TRBV5-4 to TRBJ2-1, with D possibly being TRBD1 (6 bases). This clonotype originated in a woman in her forties or fifties with acute COVID-19. Sequenced sample: PBMCs or T cells enriched from blood (not recorded which). CDR3 DNA sequence: TGTGCCAGCACGGGACAAAGCTCCTACAATGAGCAGTTCTTC. Protein product: CASTGQSSYNEQFF.